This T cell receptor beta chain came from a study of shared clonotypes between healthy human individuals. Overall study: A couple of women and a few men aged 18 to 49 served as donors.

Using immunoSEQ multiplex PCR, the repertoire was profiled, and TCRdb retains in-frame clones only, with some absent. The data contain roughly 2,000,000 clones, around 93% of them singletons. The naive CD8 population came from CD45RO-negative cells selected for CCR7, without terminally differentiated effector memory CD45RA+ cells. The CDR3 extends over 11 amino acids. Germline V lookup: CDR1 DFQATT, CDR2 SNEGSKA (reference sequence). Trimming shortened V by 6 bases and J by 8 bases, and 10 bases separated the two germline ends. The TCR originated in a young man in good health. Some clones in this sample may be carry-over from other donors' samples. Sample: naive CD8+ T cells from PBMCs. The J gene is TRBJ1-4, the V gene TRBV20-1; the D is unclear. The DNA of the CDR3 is TGCAGTGCCCCCGGCGAAGAAAAACTGTTTTTT. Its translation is CSAPGEEKLFF.